This TCR beta chain was sequenced during a study of cytomegalovirus exposure and HLA in healthy donors (dated 2017 in TCRdb). For the study in its entirety: In an earlier analysis of roughly 500 of the donors, 250 to 350 Gb of sequence data and some 120 million unique TCR beta sequences from 150 million to 200 million T cells were reported. Roughly 300 gigabases of sequencing data and around 80 million unique TCR sequences made up an early release that covered approximately 620 HLA-typed donors. Of the 350 to 450 genotyped donors, roughly 80% were placed in the genetic ancestry cluster associated with self-reported Caucasian donors. The study was designed to test whether signatures of past pathogen exposure could be identified by cataloging public T cell receptors. The T cell repertoires of around 730 subjects were profiled by immunosequencing and related to cytomegalovirus serostatus. Along with the roughly 610-subject first cohort, a separate validation cohort of over 90 different subjects was used. High-throughput TCR immunosequencing, statistical association of individual TCRs with disease status, and machine learning were combined to predict cytomegalovirus infection status. A later analysis re-examined previously published TCR beta repertoires from more than 650 donors and added high-resolution HLA genotyping to investigate patterns of TCR occurrence. Rather than drawing on any new phenotypic data, the later analysis identified candidate immune exposures from TCR beta sequences and the way those sequences occurred across donors. To decide whether each TCR beta V gene segment behaved as functional or pseudogenic, an earlier analysis of 587 of the donors relied on high-throughput TCR beta sequencing. Donor age, sex, ethnicity and CMV serostatus were compiled together with the repertoire data. Genome-wide SNP genotypes for about 60% of the roughly 670 donors were used in a later genetic analysis, which treated that subset as a discovery cohort. Every discovery cohort repertoire had been produced on one sequencing platform. HLA typing included class I and class II loci at four-digit resolution. Typing coverage differed by locus: A, B, C, DRB1 and DQB1 were typed in about 620-640 donors, DQA1 in 522, DPA1 in 600 to 610, and DPB1 in roughly 470. Five DR-DQ haplotypes were treated as single units for association and clustering because of strong linkage in the cohort. Among around 400 genotyped donors of the cohort, an average of roughly 230,000 unique TCR beta nucleotide sequences was sequenced per donor, of which roughly 17% were non-productive.

In total, 666 healthy bone marrow donors made up the cohort. All cohort members were sampled while nominally healthy, although unrecorded immune exposures were likely present. The donor tested CMV seronegative, placing the donor among the 300 to 400 seronegative members of the cohort. Every donor gave a peripheral blood sample, and the peripheral blood mononuclear cells from that sample were used for TCR beta sequencing. Genomic DNA was extracted from the blood cell samples with the Qiagen DNeasy Blood Extraction Kit. As for this clone: This clone's antigen is unknown. It has no much larger one-base neighbor in the sample; base qualities were not kept.

The library was made by the immunoSEQ multiplex PCR assay. The multiplex PCR relied on a mix of 60 forward primers for TCR Vbeta segments and 13 reverse primers for TCR Jbeta segments. The CDR3 region of rearranged TCR beta genes was amplified from genomic DNA with a multiplex PCR assay. The Illumina HiSeq System was used to sequence the amplified TCR beta libraries as 87-base-pair reads. In the original analysis: Across the 500 to 750 repertoires, a later analysis counted approximately 83 million unique TCR beta chains, some 11 million of which were shared by at least two donors. Raw reads were error-corrected and collapsed into unique sequences with a nearest-neighbor algorithm that merged closely related sequences to remove PCR and sequencing errors. Alignment of CDR3 sequences to IMGT reference sequences was used to assign V, D and J gene segments. For a sequence to be retained, a match of at least six nucleotides to both a V gene segment and a J gene segment was required. Rearrangements were called productive when the CDR3 lacked stop codons and stayed in frame with V and J; all others were non-productive. CDR3 was defined by IMGT convention, running from the second conserved V-encoded cysteine to the conserved J-encoded phenylalanine. The earlier analysis of some 580 of the donors excluded any sequence lacking an unambiguous match to a single V gene segment. An earlier analysis of a few hundred of the donors classified V segments as functional when productive rearrangements were above 56.7% and as segregating when the standard deviation between donors was above 5%. To diagnose cytomegalovirus status from the catalog of TCR beta chain sequences, a statistical classification framework was built. A later analysis assigned V and J genes by comparing TCR nucleotide sequences with IMGT/GENE-DB human TR gene sequences. A later analysis assigned CDR3 sequences and most-parsimonious VDJ recombination scenarios with the TCRdist pipeline. In a later analysis, each TCR beta chain was defined by its CDR3 amino acid sequence together with its V-gene family, and reads without a unique V-gene family were excluded. To address suspected cross-contamination and a sequencing artifact, a later analysis removed some 620 highly shared, low-generation-probability nucleotide sequences. In a later analysis, a clonal expansion index was calculated for each public chain from normalized within-repertoire ranks of inferred template counts. Generation probabilities in a later analysis came from a VDJ recombination model fitted to out-of-frame rearrangements, and those results were checked against IGoR. In a later analysis, TCR-TCR, TCR-HLA and TCR-CMV co-occurrence was scored with hypergeometric tests, and a repertoire-size bias correction was applied to TCR pairs. To estimate false discovery rates, a later analysis permuted the HLA or CMV assignments 20 times. In a later analysis, co-occurring TCRs were grouped using DBSCAN, and TCRdist sequence similarity was added for clustering within HLA-allele-positive subsets. Repertoires with fewer than 30,000 or more than 120,000 public chains, plus five repertoires with anomalous nucleotide sharing, were excluded from co-occurrence clustering. TCRdb took this table from immuneACCESS and kept in-frame rearrangements with V and J called. Such tables lack part of the clones; where checked against another copy, unresolved V genes explain under half of the gap, and the rest is unexplained. V, J and clone size are taken as reported in that table, and D and trimming were inferred from the DNA itself. Across this sample there are about 100,000 clones, with around 83% seen only once. The ten largest account for 1.2% of the sample.

What the research found in general, with its limitations: Across donors, most TCR sequences were observed very rarely, whereas some public TCRs were present in many individuals. The only immune exposure information available for the cohort was CMV serostatus. Specific HLA alleles were associated with 15,000 to 20,000 TCR beta sequences at a false discovery rate of 0.05 in a later analysis. The sequencing pipeline was judged likely to have produced a cluster of highly shared sequence variants as a technical artifact. Because counts were too low, seventeen rarely observed V segments, including chromosome 9 orphons, were excluded from the earlier analysis of some 540 of the donors. The classifier was reported to diagnose cytomegalovirus status with high specificity and sensitivity in both the original and validation cohorts. Correlated functional status among segregating V segments might reflect linkage disequilibrium, but an unknown experimental factor could not be ruled out. This cohort had only TCR beta chains sequenced, and the lack of alpha or paired-chain data limited which features could be detected. According to a later genetic analysis, donors in an Asian-associated ancestry cluster had fewer N-insertions in productive TCRs than the approximately 710-donor mean. When HLA alleles, especially DR and DQ, strongly co-occurred, TCR associations were difficult to assign to individual alleles. According to a later analysis, parvovirus B19, influenza, CMV and Epstein-Barr virus appeared linked to several top co-occurrence clusters. In a later analysis, the rate of TCR association differed among HLA loci, with DRB1 alleles having the most associated TCRs and HLA-C alleles having the fewest. HLA typing was unavailable for some donors at each locus, so association tests used only the typed subset. In a later analysis, HLA-associated TCR beta chains were found to be more clonally expanded and to have lower generation probabilities than equally common non-associated chains. In an earlier analysis of 500 to 650 of the donors, most TCR beta V segments appeared in productive rearrangements about 90% or about 30% of the time, broadly matching IMGT annotations. Sequencing depth was assumed to be roughly uniform across donors in the presence/absence analyses, though that assumption may not hold. The study gave a list of some 150 TCR beta chains associated with cytomegalovirus. The authors suggested that the approach could potentially be extended to other disease states and immunological phenotypes. A further reported finding was that TCR beta sequences accurately predicted the HLA-A and HLA-B alleles for most subjects in the first cohort. Most CMV-associated TCR beta chains appeared to be HLA-restricted in a later analysis, and the HLA associations seemed to be driven largely by CMV exposure. A later genetic analysis associated a missense DCLRE1C variant with V-gene and J-gene trimming of TCR beta chains, and an independent cohort replicated the association. A few of the identified cytomegalovirus-associated TCR beta chains were confirmed in vitro to be specific for cytomegalovirus antigens.

The specimen sequenced was PBMCs. The sequence derives from a young woman in good health and CMV-seronegative.

The nucleotide sequence reads TGTGCCAGCAGCTTATATTCACCCTACTCTAGCGGGAGTCTGGATACGCAGTATTTT. Its coded protein is CASSLYSPYSSGSLDTQYF. The chain uses TRBV11-2 and TRBJ2-3; 10 nucleotides in the junction match TRBD2. Spanning cysteine to phenylalanine, the CDR3 consists of 19 amino acids. The only DNA kept is the CDR3, 57 bases in frame from the first base. According to the germline V gene, CDR1 reads SGHAT and CDR2 reads FQNNGV. At the junction V is shortened by 2 bases and J by 6 bases; bases outside the gene matches: 17.